This T cell receptor beta chain was sequenced for a study of cytomegalovirus exposure and HLA in healthy donors. Background on the study: Clustering assigned 81% of the approximately 430 genotyped donors to the Caucasian-associated ancestry cluster.

Germline-derived CDR1 and CDR2 are GTSNPN and SVGIG (reference sequence). V shed 2 bases and J shed 6 bases, with 13 bases lying between them. The CDR3 is 13 residues long. Whole-study findings and limits: Some public TCRs appeared in many individuals, while most sequences were rare.

To note about this clone: Antigen: not known.

The PCR made use of 60 Vbeta and 13 Jbeta primers. TCRdb keeps only in-frame clones here, not all; method: immunoSEQ multiplex PCR. Of under 300,000 clones in the sample, approximately 84% were seen once. The source is a woman between 35 and 50 years old in good health and CMV-seropositive. Sample: PBMCs. This chain joins TRBV30 and TRBJ1-1; possibly TRBD1 for D (6 bases). In DNA, the CDR3 is TGTGCCTGGAGTAGGCGGGGGGCGCCTGAAGCTTTCTTT. Translating it yields CAWSRRGAPEAFF.